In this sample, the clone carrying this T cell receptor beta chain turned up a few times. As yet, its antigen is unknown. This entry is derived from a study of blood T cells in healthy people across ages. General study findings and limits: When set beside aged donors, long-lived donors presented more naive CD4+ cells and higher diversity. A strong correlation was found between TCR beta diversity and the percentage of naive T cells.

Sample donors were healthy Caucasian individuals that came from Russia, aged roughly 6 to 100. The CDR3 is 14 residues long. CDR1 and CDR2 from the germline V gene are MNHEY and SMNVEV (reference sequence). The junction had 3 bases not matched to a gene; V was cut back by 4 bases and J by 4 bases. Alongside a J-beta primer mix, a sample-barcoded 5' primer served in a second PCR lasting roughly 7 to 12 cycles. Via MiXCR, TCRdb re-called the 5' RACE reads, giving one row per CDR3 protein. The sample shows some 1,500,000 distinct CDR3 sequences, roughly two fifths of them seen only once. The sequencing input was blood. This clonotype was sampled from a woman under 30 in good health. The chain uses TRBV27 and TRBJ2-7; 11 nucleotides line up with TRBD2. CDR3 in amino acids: CASSSGLADYEQYF. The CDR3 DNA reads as TGTGCCAGCAGTTCGGGACTAGCGGATTACGAGCAGTACTTC.